The clone carrying this TCR beta chain was counted many times. Germline CDR1 and CDR2: SGHRS and YFSETQ. With 4 bases clipped from V and 8 bases from J, the junction kept 3 bases outside the gene matches. The CDR3 extends over 12 amino acids. TCRdb passed the 5' RACE reads through MiXCR, listing each CDR3 protein once. The sample has roughly 62,000 distinct CDR3 sequences, 2% to 3% seen once. The sample originates from a study of neurological immune-mediated disorders. This chain connects TRBV5-1 to TRBJ2-1, with 7 bases identical to TRBD1. The sequencing input was PBMCs. The TCR comes from a man between 50 and 59 years old with multiple sclerosis. The CDR3: CASSIQGYEQFF. The CDR3 DNA is TGCGCCAGCAGCATACAGGGGTATGAGCAGTTCTTC.